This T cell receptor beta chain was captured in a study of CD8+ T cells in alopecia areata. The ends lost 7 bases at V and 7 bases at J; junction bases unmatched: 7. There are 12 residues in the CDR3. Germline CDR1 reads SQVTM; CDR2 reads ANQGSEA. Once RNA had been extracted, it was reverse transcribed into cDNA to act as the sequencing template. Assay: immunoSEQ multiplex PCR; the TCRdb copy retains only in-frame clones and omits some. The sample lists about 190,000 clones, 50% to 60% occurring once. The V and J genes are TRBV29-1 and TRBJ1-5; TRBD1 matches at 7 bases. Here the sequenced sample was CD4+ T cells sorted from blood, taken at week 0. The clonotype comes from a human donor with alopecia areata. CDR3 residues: CSAGTERQPQHF. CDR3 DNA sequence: TGCAGCGCTGGGACAGAGAGACAGCCCCAGCATTTT.